The clone carrying this TCR beta chain was counted between two and nine times. The target antigen is unknown. Germline loops: CDR1 DFQATT, CDR2 SNEGSKA (reference sequence). V was cut by 4 bases and J by 0 bases, with 7 bases left in between. This CDR3 has 13 amino acids. This sample was taken from a study of T-cell memory formation after mild COVID-19. Study-wide results and caveats: CD4+ clones that contracted lay mainly in CM and EM; CD8+ ones lay in EMRA. Some responding clones appeared in pre-infection memory, suggesting cross-reactive memory joined. Later expanders leaned CD4+, whereas day 15 to 85 contracting clones were balanced CD4/CD8.

TCRdb re-called the 5' RACE reads with MiXCR, one entry per CDR3 protein. The sample holds hundreds of thousands of distinct CDR3 sequences, less than 25% seen once. This clonotype was obtained from an adult woman who had mild COVID-19 (a few samples of this study predate the infection). Cell type and time point are not known. The chain couples TRBV20-1 to TRBJ1-3; D gene uncertain. The sequencing input was PBMCs or a T cell subset sorted from them (not recorded which). The CDR3 spells CSAKSSSGNTIYF. As DNA, the CDR3 is TGCAGTGCTAAATCCAGCTCTGGAAACACCATATATTTT.